This T cell receptor beta chain emerged from a study of shared clonotypes between healthy human individuals. The germline V gene encodes CDR1 SGHDN and CDR2 FVKESK. This CDR3 comprises 16 residues. Trimming took 3 bases from V and 1 from J, leaving 15 bases between them. Researchers divided each subset's genomic DNA evenly across several immunoSEQ plates. Template for every sorted-subset replicate PCR totaled about 0.2 ug DNA, roughly 30,000 T cell genomes. Clones were sequenced by immunoSEQ multiplex PCR, and TCRdb holds only the in-frame ones, with some missing. Of roughly 2.1 million clones listed, 90% to 95% are singletons. Terminally differentiated effector memory CD45RA+ cells were excluded by CCR7 positive selection of CD45RO-negative cells.

The sequenced sample consisted of naive CD8+ T cells from PBMCs. The sequence was obtained from a man younger than 35 in good health. Some clones in this sample may be carry-over from other donors' samples. The chain couples TRBV14 to TRBJ1-1; D is ambiguous. The CDR3 reads CASSQDRRYKNTEAFF. The CDR3 DNA reads TGTGCCAGCAGCCAGGACCGAAGATATAAGAACACTGAAGCTTTCTTT.